This TCR beta chain appears in the sequencing data of a study of early T cells in non-severe SARS-CoV-2 infection. The CDR3 is 14 amino acids. Losses at the gene ends were 5 bases for V and 2 bases for J; bases not matched to a gene: 6. Germline lookup yields CDR1 SQVTM and CDR2 ANQGSEA. Individual cDNA molecules received unique molecular identifiers during library preparation. Using its own MiXCR run on the 5' RACE reads, TCRdb lists one record per CDR3 protein. The table shows around 63,000 distinct CDR3 sequences, with 10% to 15% occurring only once. What was sequenced was whole blood. This clonotype originated in an adult who was a healthcare worker with PCR-confirmed SARS-CoV-2 infection or an uninfected control (not recorded which). The chain uses TRBV29-1 and TRBJ1-3, with 7 bases aligning to TRBD1. The CDR3 region is CSVQQGSAGNTIYF. CDR3 DNA: TGCAGCGTTCAACAGGGGTCGGCTGGAAACACCATATATTTT.